This T cell receptor beta chain was recorded in a study of molecular identifiers for immune sequencing clone quantification (dated by TCRdb to 2017 to 2018). With respect to the entire study: In a replicate experiment, RNA from around 18,000 or 91,000 naive CD8 T cells was split into five aliquots, four of which were sequenced. This methods study benchmarked molecular-identifier clustering-based TCR repertoire sequencing (MIDCIRS) and TCR RNA copy counting, using CD8 T cells to do so.

Libraries of naive CD8 T cells were generated from approximately 20,000 to 1,000,000 sorted cells, with 10%, 30% or 50% of the purified RNA used. Naive CD8 T cells were FACS-sorted as CD8+CD4-CCR7+CD45RA+ on a BD FACSAria II into RLT Plus buffer. To test detection sensitivity, Jurkat RNA equal to ten TCR copies was added to samples of about 20,000-1,000,000 naive CD8 T cells. CD8 T cells were enriched using RosetteSep CD8+ T Cell Enrichment Cocktail and Ficoll-Paque, and the enriched cells then underwent ACK red cell lysis. Receptor amplification or capture employed PCR. This sample was sequenced with a NextSeq 500. Preparation of bulk TCR libraries followed a previously described approach, with the TCR primers listed in Table S5. Total RNA was purified with the Qiagen AllPrep DNA/RNA kit. Before analysis, reads from multiple sequencing runs of one library were combined. Per the original workflow: Reads were retained only if their TCR constant sequence matched exactly, and those retained reads were trimmed to 150 nt and grouped according to their 12-nt molecular barcodes. Within each barcode group, reads were sub-clustered at a 15% Levenshtein threshold, and quality-weighted consensus sequences were built per RNA molecule. Non-functional sequences were excluded, and lower-count sequences lying one edit away from another sequence were also excluded. On the basis of fitting two negative binomial distributions, barcode sub-clusters with fewer than 20% of the maximum read count were discarded. The public sequencing data were trimmed at Q25 with fastp and processed into clonotypes with MiXCR by TCRdb, which kept only in-frame beta chains. Each CDR3 protein gets just one entry, which takes the most common genes and DNA from the rows behind it. Clone size and V and J calls follow TCRdb, not the original study. The sample profile shows more than 450,000 distinct CDR3 sequences; around 23% of them were found once. The ten largest account for under 0.8% of the sample.

In the case of this clonotype: Its antigen target is currently unknown. No much larger clone exists at a distance of one base, and base qualities are not known.

Findings and caveats that apply to the study as a whole: When barcode sub-clustering was omitted, TCR diversity was inflated by chimeric consensus sequences, with chimeras reaching as high as 47%. Modeling indicated around 3.2 TCR RNA copies recovered per cell, compared with around 10 by digital PCR, which implies a capture efficiency of 25% to 35%. Spiked-in Jurkat TCR RNA equivalent to a single cell was reported to be detectable even among approximately 1.1 million naive CD8 T cells. In CMV-specific effector cells, clones with more than 20 RNA copies contained over 99% of molecules, whereas in naive cells such clones contained under 1% of molecules. Highly expanded clone sizes could be underestimated if identical TCR molecules share a barcode. The naive libraries included spiked-in Jurkat TCR RNA (10 copies' worth), and this Jurkat TCR RNA is not part of the donor repertoire.

Via the germline V gene (reference sequence), CDR1 is SEHNR and CDR2 FQNEAQ. V is pared back by 1 base and J by 0 bases, with 16 bases lying between the germline termini. The CDR3 holds 18 amino acids from the cysteine to the phenylalanine. This entry keeps only the CDR3 DNA: 54 bases, framed from base 1. The chain uses TRBV7-9 and TRBJ1-3; matching of 6 bases hints at TRBD1 as the D gene. Material for sequencing was naive CD8+ T cells from blood, with Jurkat cell RNA spiked in. The intended sense of this specimen's cell subset or site label: FACS-sorted CD8+CD4-CCR7+CD45RA+ naive T cells. This clonotype originated in a human donor in good health. Some libraries in this study had Jurkat cell RNA spiked in. In nucleotide form, the sequence is TGTGCCAGCAGCTTAGTCCCCCCCCAGGGGAGCTCTGGAAACACCATATATTTT. Translated, this gives CASSLVPPQGSSGNTIYF.